This section outlines one T cell receptor beta chain sequence together with its context. This specimen belongs to a study of blood T cell repertoires in COVID-19. The cohort comprised adults aged about 18 to 90 years residing in around 25 US areas. Data came from immunoSEQ multiplex PCR; TCRdb stores just in-frame clones and leaves some out. Of around 430,000 clones listed, around nine tenths are singletons. V shed 5 bases, J shed 6 bases, and the junction held 4 bases outside the gene matches. Germline CDR1 reads GTSNPN; CDR2 reads SVGIG (reference sequence). CDR3 length: 13 amino acids. This clonotype was sampled from a woman in her 50s who had recovered from COVID-19. The sequenced sample was PBMCs or T cells enriched from blood (not recorded which). The chain recombines TRBV30 with TRBJ1-4; 9 bases match TRBD1. The CDR3 reads CAWDRDRDEKLFF. CDR3 nucleotide sequence: TGTGCCTGGGACCGGGACAGGGATGAAAAACTGTTTTTT.